This T cell receptor beta chain was identified in a study of regulatory T cells in long-lasting Graves disease. Time point given: newly diagnosed GD, antithyroid drugs for less than 3 months. PBMC-derived RNA was used for the TCR library. The authors diagnosed Graves' disease using American Thyroid Association guidelines. V gave up 2 bases and J gave up 8 bases, with 9 bases separating them. The CDR3 spans 12 residues. The TCR beta library used iRepertoire HTBI primers with Arm-PCR amplification of CDR3. Via MiXCR, TCRdb re-called the multiplex PCR reads, giving one row per CDR3 protein. The table includes around 360,000 distinct CDR3 sequences, roughly 16% detected once. The same sample was also studied in work on T cells in Graves' hyperthyroidism and ophthalmopathy. That publication notes: The study used the HTBI primer set for a first-round RT-PCR of the TCR CDR3.

The V call is TRBV12-3 or TRBV12-4, the J call TRBJ1-2; D gene uncertain. The material was peripheral blood mononuclear cells (PBMCs), obtained at new diagnosis, from a patient treated with antithyroid drugs. The receptor comes from a woman between 18 and 29 years old with Graves disease. CDR3 residues: CASSLSTGGYTF. The CDR3 coding sequence is TGTGCCAGCAGTTTATCGACTGGCGGCTACACCTTC.